The 16 T cell receptor beta chains below all came from one sample that was sequenced in a study of technical replicates of blood from a handful of donors (TCRdb year 2017). Libraries came from the immunoSEQ multiplex PCR assay. As stored in TCRdb, this immuneACCESS dataset retains in-frame rearrangements with V and J assigned. A fraction of the clones does not appear; measured against another copy, unresolved V genes explain less than half of the discrepancy, and the remainder lacks a known reason. The table for this sample lists some 80,000 clones; 94% of them were counted only once. Under 0.4% of the sample lies in the top ten. The sequencing input was T cells isolated from PBMCs. These receptor sequences come from a human donor in good health.

The J gene is TRBJ1-2, the V gene TRBV4-2; D unclear. CDR1 is LGHNA and CDR2 is YNFKEQ in the germline V gene. The CDR3 is made up of 15 amino acids. The V end was cut by 0 bases, the J end by 3 bases, with 11 bases between. CDR3 coding DNA: TGTGCCAGCAGCCAAGAGAGTCATGGTGACTATGGCTACACCTTC. Amino acid sequence: CASSQESHGDYGYTF.

V and J are TRBV7-9 and TRBJ2-4; D is ambiguous. The germline CDR1 and CDR2 sequences are SEHNR and FQNEAQ (reference sequence). V lost 5 bases to trimming and J lost 0 bases, with 14 bases between them. The length of the CDR3 is 16 residues. The CDR3 coding sequence is TGTGCCAGCAGCAAGTTTGGCCTTGAAGCCAAAAACATTCAGTACTTC. This translates into CASSKFGLEAKNIQYF.

Only one count was recorded for this clone. The rearrangement uses TRBV6-5 and TRBJ1-1, with D possibly being TRBD1 (5 bases). Looked up from germline, CDR1 is MNHEY and CDR2 is SVGAGI. The CDR3 totals 13 residues. The V end was cut by 2 bases, the J end by 11 bases, with 15 bases between. The CDR3 sequence is CASSYNLQGGAFF. The CDR3 DNA follows: TGTGCCAGCAGTTACAATCTCCAGGGAGGGGCTTTCTTT.

This chain uses TRBV5-4 with TRBJ1-1; D not resolved. Trimming pared 6 bases from V and 4 bases from J, leaving 16 bases between. This CDR3 has 14 amino acids. The V gene's germline CDR1 is SGHNT and CDR2 YYREEE (reference sequence). CDR3 amino acids: CASTSIGRGTEAFF. CDR3 DNA: TGTGCCAGCACCTCTATCGGACGGGGCACTGAAGCTTTCTTT.

The CDR3 DNA sequence: TGTGCCACCAGCAGCAACAGCTGGGAAGCTTTCTTT. Protein: CATSSNSWEAFF. V and J are TRBV15 and TRBJ1-1; D remains ambiguous. The length of the CDR3 is 12 residues. From germline, CDR1 is LNHNV and CDR2 YYDKDF (reference sequence). V was pared by 3 bases and J by 8 bases, with 10 bases between. Full variable domain (missing parts from reference TRBV15 and TRBJ1-1): DAMVIQNPRYQVTQFGKPVTLSCSQTLNHNVMYWYQQKSSQAPKLLFHYYDKDFNNEADTPDNFQSRRPNTSFCFLDIRSPGLGDTAMYLCATSSNSWEAFFGQGTRLTVV.

The rearrangement uses TRBV11-2 and TRBJ2-6; 7 bases are shared with TRBD2. The V and J ends lost 2 bases and 2 bases, in that order; junction bases with no gene match: 3. Germline V gene sequence: CDR1 SGHAT, CDR2 FQNNGV. There are 16 residues in the CDR3. The CDR3 region is CASSLPRGAGANVLTF. The CDR3 bases are TGTGCCAGCAGCTTACCCCGGGGGGCTGGGGCCAACGTCCTGACTTTC.

The rearrangement links TRBV28 to TRBJ2-7, with 7 bases identical to TRBD1. Germline CDR1 is MDHEN and CDR2 is SYDVKM. This CDR3 comprises 15 residues. J gave up 3 bases and V 4 bases, and 9 bases lay outside the gene matches. The CDR3 here is CASSSQGTALYEQYF. The CDR3, as DNA: TGTGCCAGCAGTTCCCAGGGGACAGCACTCTACGAGCAGTACTTC. The complete variable domain, with remaining parts taken from reference TRBV28 and TRBJ2-7, reads DVKVTQSSRYLVKRTGEKVFLECVQDMDHENMFWYRQDPGLGLRLIYFSYDVKMKEKGDIPEGYSVSREKKERFSLILESASTNQTSMYLCASSSQGTALYEQYFGPGTRLTVT.

The V and J genes are TRBV19 and TRBJ2-4; perhaps TRBD1 as D (6 bases). CDR1 and CDR2 (germline): LNHDA, SQIVND (reference sequence). Trimming stripped 5 bases from V and 0 bases from J, with 14 bases between. This CDR3 has 16 amino acids. The CDR3 is CASSHTGTLAKNIQYF. In nucleotides, the CDR3 is TGTGCCAGTAGTCACACCGGGACACTAGCCAAAAACATTCAGTACTTC.

This chain links TRBV27 with TRBJ1-1; D is undetermined. CDR1 and CDR2 (germline): MNHEY, SMNVEV (reference sequence). The CDR3 length is 13 residues. V was shortened by 1 base and J by 6 bases, with 9 bases between the two germline ends. CDR3 sequence reads: CASSLFSGSEAFF. CDR3 DNA: TGTGCCAGCAGTTTATTCTCGGGGTCTGAAGCTTTCTTT.

The gene calls are TRBV15 and TRBJ2-7, with TRBD2 matching over 9 bases. Germline loops: CDR1 LNHNV, CDR2 YYDKDF (reference sequence). This CDR3 contains 16 residues. The junction had 5 bases not matched to a gene; V was cut back by 0 bases and J by 2 bases. CDR3 bases: TGTGCCACCAGCAGAGATAAGGCGGGAGGGGCCTACGAGCAGTACTTC. It translates to CATSRDKAGGAYEQYF.

The J gene is TRBJ2-6, the V gene TRBV4-2; the match to TRBD2 covers 11 bases. Germline values: CDR1 LGHNA, CDR2 YNFKEQ. J was trimmed by 0 bases and V by 4 bases; bases with no gene match: 5. The CDR3 covers 18 residues. CDR3 nucleotides: TGTGCCAGCAGCCCCGGACTAGCGGGCTACTCTGGGGCCAACGTCCTGACTTTC. It translates to CASSPGLAGYSGANVLTF.

This sequence joins TRBV7-9 and TRBJ2-7; 7 nucleotides align to TRBD1. The CDR3 has 14 residues. V dropped 8 bases and J dropped 3; count of bases not matched to a gene: 10. Germline V gene lookup returns CDR1 SEHNR and CDR2 FQNEAQ (reference sequence). In nucleotides, the CDR3 is TGTGCCAGCGACGCCGACAGGGAGATCTACGAGCAGTACTTC. Translated: CASDADREIYEQYF.

The rearrangement links TRBV5-4 to TRBJ1-4; D possibly corresponds to TRBD1 (6 bases). Germline values: CDR1 SGHNT, CDR2 YYREEE (reference sequence). The CDR3 consists of 15 residues. V lost 0 bases to trimming and J lost 8 bases, with 14 bases between them. As DNA, the CDR3 is TGTGCCAGCAGCTTGGAAGGGACACGGAAGGAAAAACTGTTTTTT. As protein: CASSLEGTRKEKLFF.

The chain combines TRBV7-8 with TRBJ2-2; 9 bases align to TRBD2. Germline V gives CDR1 SGHVS, CDR2 FQNEAQ. The CDR3 extends over 17 amino acids. J gave up 6 bases and V 5 bases, and 13 bases lay outside the gene matches. CDR3 sequence: CASSILLAGRTAGELFF. CDR3 nucleotide sequence: TGTGCCAGCAGCATTTTGCTAGCGGGACGGACGGCCGGGGAGCTGTTTTTT.

The V and J genes are TRBV6-1 and TRBJ1-1; the D is unclear. CDR1 is MNHNS and CDR2 is SASEGT in the germline V gene. The CDR3 is 11 residues long. The germline V and J ends were trimmed by 3 bases and 5 bases, with 4 bases remaining between them. The CDR3 coding sequence is TGTGCCAGCAGTGACAGGACTGAAGCTTTCTTT. As protein: CASSDRTEAFF.

For the CDR3, the DNA is TGTGCCTGGAGTGTACGGGCGGGAGATAAGGATGAGCAGTTCTTC. It translates to CAWSVRAGDKDEQFF. The gene calls are TRBV30 and TRBJ2-1; 7 bases match TRBD2. This CDR3 contains 15 residues. V shed 0 bases, J shed 8 bases, and the junction held 10 bases outside the gene matches. Germline V gene lookup returns CDR1 GTSNPN and CDR2 SVGIG (reference sequence).